What follows are 21 T cell receptor beta chains derived from one specimen sequenced in a study of blood T cell repertoires in COVID-19 (TCRdb year 2020). The library was generated by the immunoSEQ multiplex PCR assay. Imported from immuneACCESS, the table was reduced by TCRdb to in-frame sequences with V and J called. These copies leave out some clones; in studies compared against another copy, an unresolved V gene accounts for under half, and the cause of the remainder is not known. The sample has 65,000 or so clones on record, under 85% of them singletons. Over 5% of the sample is in the top ten clones. Sample: peripheral blood. The receptors stem from a woman in her fifties or sixties with active or convalescent COVID-19.

The chain recombines TRBV29-1 with TRBJ1-5, with 7 bases lining up with TRBD1. V shed 8 bases, J shed 1 base, and the junction held 5 bases outside the gene matches. The CDR3 covers 13 residues. CDR1 and CDR2 (germline): SQVTM, ANQGSEA. The CDR3 here is CSTSQGSNQPQHF. CDR3 nucleotide sequence: TGCAGCACCTCACAGGGGAGCAATCAGCCCCAGCATTTT.

V usage is TRBV2 and J usage is TRBJ2-2; D not certain. This CDR3 comprises 12 residues. CDR1 SNHLY and CDR2 FYNNEI come from the germline V gene. Trimming took off 4 bases at V and 6 bases at J, with 6 bases between the two ends. CDR3 bases: TGTGCCAGCAGTGGAGATCCCGGGGAGCTGTTTTTT. This encodes CASSGDPGELFF.

The sample holds one count of this clone. The chain has TRBV27 and TRBJ2-1, with a weak D call TRBD2 (6 bases). Trimming took 6 bases from V and 4 from J, leaving 25 bases between them. This CDR3 spans 18 amino acids. CDR1 and CDR2 (germline): MNHEY, SMNVEV (reference sequence). The CDR3 nucleotides read TGTGCCAGCAGCCTCTCTAGCGACCACCCCCTGGGGTACAATGAGCAGTTCTTC. This encodes CASSLSSDHPLGYNEQFF.

The chain couples TRBV19 to TRBJ1-2; 7 nucleotides line up with TRBD1. The germline V gene has CDR1 LNHDA and CDR2 SQIVND (reference sequence). This CDR3 spans 12 amino acids. After removal of 3 bases from V and 8 bases from J, the junction contained 3 bases not matched to a gene. CDR3 residues: CASSIPQGGYTF. CDR3 sequence (DNA): TGTGCCAGTAGTATCCCACAGGGGGGCTACACCTTC.

This clone has just one count. The rearrangement links TRBV2 to TRBJ1-1; no clear D gene. The germline CDR1 and CDR2 sequences are SNHLY and FYNNEI. The CDR3 consists of 12 residues. The V end was cut by 0 bases, the J end by 10 bases, with 9 bases between. The CDR3 region is CASSEARRAAFF. The DNA for the CDR3 is TGTGCCAGCAGTGAAGCAAGGAGGGCAGCTTTCTTT. Based on the CDR3 plus reference TRBV2 and TRBJ1-1, the full variable domain is EPEVTQTPSHQVTQMGQEVILRCVPISNHLYFYWYRQILGQKVEFLVSFYNNEISEKSEIFDDQFSVERPDGSNFTLKIRSTKLEDSAMYFCASSEARRAAFFGQGTRLTVV.

The V and J genes are TRBV6-5 and TRBJ2-2, with D perhaps TRBD2 (7 bases). Germline V CDR1 and CDR2: MNHEY, SVGAGI. The ends were cut back, 7 bases at V and 7 bases at J, with 16 bases in the middle. The CDR3 runs to 14 residues. DNA of the CDR3: TGTGCCAGCAATCGCAGGGGAGGGGGCGGGGAGCTGTTTTTT. It yields the protein CASNRRGGGGELFF.

This clone has more than one count but fewer than ten. The chain employs TRBV18 and TRBJ2-7, with D maybe TRBD1 (6 bases). CDR1 and CDR2 from the germline V gene are KGHSH and LQKENI. V lost 6 bases, J lost 2 bases, and 14 bases lay in between. The CDR3 runs 14 residues. In nucleotides, the CDR3 is TGTGCCAGCTCCCCCTCGCCAGGGGCCTACGAGCAGTACTTC. As protein: CASSPSPGAYEQYF.

V gene TRBV2 combines with J gene TRBJ2-6; 9 bases agree with TRBD1. Per germline, CDR1 SNHLY and CDR2 FYNNEI. J was trimmed by 0 bases and V by 5 bases; bases with no gene match: 5. This CDR3 has 17 amino acids. Here the CDR3 reads CASSPQGAYSGANVLTF. CDR3 in DNA: TGTGCCAGCAGTCCACAGGGGGCATACTCTGGGGCCAACGTCCTGACTTTC.

This clone showed up many times. The rearrangement uses TRBV30 and TRBJ2-7; TRBD2 matches at 9 bases. There are 14 residues in the CDR3. Trimming removed 4 bases from V and 5 bases from J; junction bases left unmatched: 9. Germline V gene data show CDR1 as GTSNPN and CDR2 as SVGIG (reference sequence). This CDR3 reads CAWTKLGLANEQYF. CDR3 DNA: TGTGCCTGGACAAAACTAGGACTAGCGAACGAGCAGTACTTC.

The chain employs TRBV12-3 or TRBV12-4 and TRBJ1-2, with 8 bases that match TRBD1. This CDR3 is 13 amino acids long. The trim removed 6 bases at V and 4 bases at J, leaving 4 bases unmatched. This chain's CDR3 is CASSFDRGYGYTF. The CDR3 nucleotides are TGTGCCAGCAGCTTCGACAGGGGCTATGGCTACACCTTC.

This rearrangement joins TRBV18 to TRBJ2-3, with a possible D match to TRBD1 (5 bases). From germline, CDR1 is KGHSH and CDR2 LQKENI. Trimming removed 3 bases from V and 0 bases from J, with 7 bases in between. The CDR3 runs to 14 residues. The CDR3: CASSPQGSTDTQYF. CDR3 bases: TGTGCCAGCTCACCTCAGGGAAGCACAGATACGCAGTATTTT.

The V and J genes are TRBV30 and TRBJ1-6; D is perhaps TRBD1 (5 bases). CDR3 length: 17 amino acids. Trimming took 3 bases from V and 8 from J, leaving 23 bases between them. CDR1 is GTSNPN and CDR2 is SVGIG in the germline V gene (reference sequence). CDR3 in amino acids: CAWSQRGRGIKDSPLHF. The CDR3 DNA reads TGTGCCTGGAGCCAGAGAGGAAGGGGAATTAAGGATTCACCCCTCCACTTT.

The CDR3 is CASSPSVLAGVPTYEQYF. Here the CDR3 DNA reads TGTGCCAGCAGCCCTAGCGTCCTAGCGGGAGTCCCAACTTACGAGCAGTACTTC. The chain uses TRBV9 and TRBJ2-7, with 10 bases matching TRBD2. CDR3 length: 18 amino acids. The germline V gene encodes CDR1 SGDLS and CDR2 YYNGEE. V shed 4 bases and J 4 bases; nucleotides not matched to a gene: 17.

The rearrangement joins TRBV10-3 to TRBJ1-2; TRBD1 agrees at 7 bases. Germline CDR1 is ENHRY and CDR2 is SYGVKD. CDR3 length equals 13 residues. Unmatched junction bases numbered 6, after V lost 8 bases and J lost 3 bases. CDR3 sequence (DNA): TGTGCCATCGGAGGGGGCGGTGACTATGGCTACACCTTC. It encodes CAIGGGGDYGYTF.

V and J are TRBV7-9 and TRBJ1-4; D is possibly TRBD1 (5 bases). The V and J ends lost 3 bases and 6 bases respectively, with 11 bases between them. The CDR3 spans 14 residues. Germline CDR1 is SEHNR and CDR2 is FQNEAQ (reference sequence). In nucleotides, the CDR3 is TGTGCCAGCAGCTTCTCCGGGACTGATGAAAAACTGTTTTTT. It is translated as CASSFSGTDEKLFF.

The chain combines TRBV12-3 or TRBV12-4 with TRBJ2-7; perhaps TRBD1 as D (5 bases). V was clipped by 4 bases and J by 3 bases, with 7 bases between them. CDR3 length: 12 amino acids. The CDR3 DNA reads as TGTGCCAGCAGTTCAGGGTTCTACGAGCAGTACTTC. Protein product: CASSSGFYEQYF.

The chain is built from TRBV7-2 and TRBJ1-6; D might be TRBD1 (5 bases). Trimming took 2 bases from V and 10 from J, leaving 18 bases between them. Germline V lookup: CDR1 SGHTA, CDR2 FQGNSA. CDR3 length equals 16 residues. CDR3 loop: CASSLYGTPSHSPLHF. The CDR3 DNA follows: TGTGCCAGCAGCTTATACGGGACTCCAAGCCACTCACCCCTCCACTTT.

This sequence joins TRBV19 and TRBJ1-2; 9 bases line up with TRBD1. This CDR3 has 15 amino acids. The V segment lost 2 bases and the J segment 4 bases; nucleotides outside the gene matches: 5. Germline V gives CDR1 LNHDA, CDR2 SQIVND (reference sequence). CDR3 sequence reads: CASSIYRGQGYGYTF. The CDR3 nucleotides read TGTGCCAGTAGTATATACCGGGGACAGGGCTATGGCTACACCTTC.

The rearrangement links TRBV13 to TRBJ2-7, with 10 bases identical to TRBD1. CDR3 length equals 14 residues. The V and J ends lost 2 bases and 7 bases, in that order; junction bases with no gene match: 5. CDR1 PRHDT and CDR2 FYEKMQ come from the germline V gene (reference sequence). The CDR3 coding sequence is TGTGCCAGCAGCTTAAGGGACAGGGGAGGGGAGCAGTACTTC. Translating gives CASSLRDRGGEQYF.

This chain links TRBV21-1 with TRBJ1-5; the table's D call TRBD1 went unverified against the DNA. TRBV21-1 is designated a pseudogene. CDR3 length: 16 residues. The CDR3 nucleotides read TGTGCCAGCGGGAGGACAGGGGGTAATAGCAATCAGCCCCAGCATTTT. This codes for CASGRTGGNSNQPQHF.

This chain's CDR3 is CASSYEGGAYEQYF. CDR3 sequence (DNA): TGTGCCAGCAGTTACGAGGGAGGGGCCTACGAGCAGTACTTC. V is TRBV6-2 or TRBV6-3 and J is TRBJ2-7, with 7 bases matching TRBD2. Germline CDR1 is MNHEY and CDR2 is SVGEGT. V lost 2 bases to trimming and J lost 2 bases; unmatched junction nucleotides: 3. The CDR3 sequence is 14 residues long.